This T cell receptor (beta chain) was captured by sequencing in a study of cytomegalovirus exposure and HLA in healthy donors. General observations from the study: Earlier analysis found most TCR beta V segments productive about 87% or about 30% of the time.

With V trimmed by 5 bases and J by 5 bases, 9 bases remained unmatched. Germline loops: CDR1 SEHNR, CDR2 FQNEAQ (reference sequence). The CDR3 is made up of 16 amino acids. The PCR made use of 60 Vbeta and 13 Jbeta primers. The repertoire was sequenced with immunoSEQ multiplex PCR; TCRdb's copy has only in-frame clones and lacks some. There are approximately 110,000 clones in the sample; about 79% occur only once, and about 1.9% lies in the top ten. Regarding this clone: No antigen is known for it.

This TCR was recovered from a man in his fifties in good health and CMV-seronegative. This chain joins TRBV7-9 and TRBJ1-2, with 12 bases that match TRBD1. Material: PBMCs. The DNA for the CDR3 is TGTGCCAGCAGCCAGAGGGACAGGGGGCCTTCGTATGGCTACACCTTC. The encoded protein is CASSQRDRGPSYGYTF.